A selection of T cell receptor beta chains follows, all from one sample in a study of graft-versus-host responses after intestinal transplantation. The antigens of these receptors remain unknown. Assay used: immunoSEQ multiplex PCR; TCRdb lists only in-frame clones, some missing. The sample consists of around 78,000 clones, roughly 91% of them appearing once. The sample here was unstimulated CD8+ T cells sorted from spleen or lymph node cells, taken before transplant. The source is a human donor who was the organ donor for an intestinal transplant. CDR3s include the opening cysteine and the closing phenylalanine or tryptophan. Each record gives: D gene, clone size, J gene, V gene, CDR3 protein, CDR3 DNA. The D gene is left open where the match is weak. Clone size is shown for a subset of rows, as once, few, many or a class of expanded clone.

d_call: -
clone_size: -
j_call: TRBJ2-7
v_call: TRBV28
cdr3_aa: CASSQSGAGVDSYEQYF
cdr3_nt: TGTGCCAGCAGTCAAAGTGGGGCAGGGGTGGACTCCTACGAGCAGTACTTC

d_call: -
clone_size: -
j_call: TRBJ2-7
v_call: TRBV28
cdr3_aa: CASGQFRESYEQYF
cdr3_nt: TGTGCCAGCGGTCAATTCAGGGAAAGCTACGAGCAGTACTTC

d_call: -
clone_size: -
j_call: TRBJ1-1
v_call: TRBV28
cdr3_aa: CASSLGPGQGAEAFF
cdr3_nt: TGTGCCAGCAGTTTAGGACCAGGCCAGGGCGCTGAAGCTTTCTTT

d_call: -
clone_size: -
j_call: TRBJ1-1
v_call: TRBV7-7
cdr3_aa: CASSLLMYTEAFF
cdr3_nt: TGTGCCAGCAGCTTATTGATGTACACTGAAGCTTTCTTT

d_call: -
clone_size: once
j_call: TRBJ2-1
v_call: TRBV25-1
cdr3_aa: CASSEGVEGYNEQFF
cdr3_nt: TGTGCCAGCAGTGAAGGGGTAGAAGGGTACAATGAGCAGTTCTTC

d_call: -
clone_size: -
j_call: TRBJ1-5
v_call: TRBV28
cdr3_aa: CASSFHEAILDHSNQPQHF
cdr3_nt: TGTGCCAGCAGTTTTCATGAAGCCATCCTCGACCATAGCAATCAGCCCCAGCATTTT

d_call: -
clone_size: -
j_call: TRBJ2-2
v_call: TRBV2
cdr3_aa: CASSEPFGVRAGELFF
cdr3_nt: TGTGCCAGCAGTGAACCCTTCGGGGTCAGGGCCGGGGAGCTGTTTTTT

d_call: TRBD1
clone_size: -
j_call: TRBJ2-7
v_call: TRBV27
cdr3_aa: CASIATGTGYEQYF
cdr3_nt: TGTGCCAGCATTGCAACCGGGACAGGTTACGAGCAGTACTTC

d_call: TRBD1
clone_size: -
j_call: TRBJ1-2
v_call: TRBV29-1
cdr3_aa: CSVGAQGGYYGYTF
cdr3_nt: TGCAGCGTTGGTGCGCAGGGGGGTTACTATGGCTACACCTTC

d_call: -
clone_size: -
j_call: TRBJ2-6
v_call: TRBV9
cdr3_aa: CASRNPRSSGANVLTF
cdr3_nt: TGTGCCAGTAGAAATCCAAGGAGCTCTGGGGCCAACGTCCTGACTTTC

d_call: -
clone_size: -
j_call: TRBJ2-7
v_call: TRBV5-1
cdr3_aa: CASSLGFTSDYEQYF
cdr3_nt: TGCGCCAGCAGCTTGGGATTCACGTCCGATTACGAGCAGTACTTC

d_call: -
clone_size: -
j_call: TRBJ1-1
v_call: TRBV27
cdr3_aa: CASSSSGGSEAFF
cdr3_nt: TGTGCCAGCAGTTCCTCGGGGGGGTCTGAAGCTTTCTTT

d_call: -
clone_size: -
j_call: TRBJ2-1
v_call: TRBV30
cdr3_aa: CAWSAGEPYNEQFF
cdr3_nt: TGTGCCTGGAGTGCAGGGGAACCCTACAATGAGCAGTTCTTC

d_call: -
clone_size: few
j_call: TRBJ2-5
v_call: TRBV10-3
cdr3_aa: CAIKPVYQETQYF
cdr3_nt: TGTGCCATCAAACCGGTGTACCAAGAGACCCAGTACTTC

d_call: -
clone_size: medium-sized
j_call: TRBJ2-1
v_call: TRBV5-6
cdr3_aa: CASSPTGNEQFF
cdr3_nt: TGTGCCAGCAGCCCTACAGGGAATGAGCAGTTCTTC